These T cell receptor beta chains were read from a single sample in a study of control samples from healthy donors and cancer patients. Clones were sequenced by immunoSEQ multiplex PCR, and TCRdb holds only the in-frame ones, with some missing. The profile shows 100,000 or so clones, 80% to 90% of them singletons. The sample comprised blood. The receptors shown here come from a woman aged 45-60 years in good health. CDR3s include the opening cysteine and the closing phenylalanine or tryptophan. The order of the fields is J gene, D gene, V gene, clone size, CDR3 protein, CDR3 DNA. The D gene is left open where the match is weak. Rows give clone size only sometimes, using once, few, many, or a class for an expanded clone.

TRBJ1-3 | . | TRBV2 | . | CASSDSMRLSGNTIYF | TGTGCCAGCAGTGACTCAATGCGGCTCTCTGGAAACACCATATATTTT
TRBJ2-7 | TRBD1 | TRBV14 | . | CASSQVRTGTGEQYF | TGTGCCAGCAGCCAAGTCCGGACAGGGACGGGGGAGCAGTACTTC
TRBJ1-5 | . | TRBV10-3 | . | CAISEGRNSNQPQHF | TGTGCCATCAGTGAGGGGCGGAATAGCAATCAGCCCCAGCATTTT
TRBJ2-2 | TRBD1 | TRBV9 | . | CASSVKGTDTGELFF | TGTGCCAGCAGCGTAAAAGGGACAGACACCGGGGAGCTGTTTTTT
TRBJ1-6 | TRBD1 | TRBV7-9 | . | CASSQRPGQGADSPLHF | TGTGCCAGCAGCCAAAGACCGGGACAGGGGGCTGATTCACCCCTCCACTTT
TRBJ2-1 | . | TRBV11-3 | . | CASSLAGNNEQFF | TGTGCCAGCAGCTTAGCGGGGAACAATGAGCAGTTCTTC
TRBJ2-5 | TRBD1 | TRBV19 | . | CASSTEPGQGLETQYF | TGTGCCAGTAGTACAGAGCCGGGACAGGGATTAGAGACCCAGTACTTC
TRBJ1-2 | TRBD1 | TRBV18 | few | CASSRSDRGANYGYTF | TGTGCCAGCTCACGATCAGACAGGGGTGCTAACTATGGCTACACCTTC
TRBJ2-7 | TRBD2 | TRBV18 | . | CASSPGTSGYEQYF | TGTGCCAGCTCGCCCGGGACTAGCGGGTACGAGCAGTACTTC
TRBJ2-5 | TRBD1 | TRBV2 | . | CASNDRGEETQYF | TGTGCCAGCAATGACAGGGGGGAAGAGACCCAGTACTTC
TRBJ1-6 | . | TRBV3-1/TRBV3-2 | . | CASSQDLTGSSPLHF | TGTGCCAGCAGCCAAGATCTCACAGGTTCTTCACCCCTCCACTTT
TRBJ1-2 | . | TRBV28 | . | CASSFKPDYGYTF | TGTGCCAGCAGTTTTAAGCCAGATTATGGCTACACCTTC
TRBJ1-1 | . | TRBV28 | . | CASSNKPEAFF | TGTGCCAGCAGCAACAAGCCTGAAGCTTTCTTT
TRBJ1-1 | . | TRBV27 | . | CASSLLQGPTEAFF | TGTGCCAGCAGTTTACTACAGGGCCCTACTGAAGCTTTCTTT
TRBJ1-2 | TRBD1 | TRBV29-1 | . | CSVDLQGWPGYTF | TGCAGCGTTGACCTACAGGGGTGGCCTGGCTACACCTTC
TRBJ1-1 | . | TRBV5-1 | . | CASSQGTEAFF | TGCGCCAGCAGCCAGGGGACTGAAGCTTTCTTT
TRBJ1-4 | . | TRBV11-3 | . | CASGRTNEKLFF | TGTGCCAGCGGGAGGACTAATGAAAAACTGTTTTTT
TRBJ1-2 | . | TRBV28 | . | CASGHALYGYTF | TGTGCCAGCGGGCACGCTCTCTATGGCTACACCTTC
TRBJ2-3 | TRBD2 | TRBV24-1 | . | CATSGLAGADTQYF | TGTGCCACCAGCGGACTAGCGGGAGCGGATACGCAGTATTTT
TRBJ2-1 | TRBD2 | TRBV5-6 | . | CASSLVTSGNNEQFF | TGTGCCAGCAGCTTGGTAACTAGCGGAAACAATGAGCAGTTCTTC
TRBJ2-4 | . | TRBV2 | few | CASLSGVLDIQYF | TGTGCCAGCCTTTCGGGGGTCCTAGACATTCAGTACTTC
TRBJ1-3 | . | TRBV19 | . | CAAGTNTIYF | TGTGCCGCCGGTACCAACACCATATATTTT
TRBJ1-5 | TRBD1 | TRBV2 | . | CASSANMWTGDSNQPQHF | TGTGCCAGCAGCGCTAACATGTGGACAGGAGATAGCAATCAGCCCCAGCATTTT
TRBJ2-7 | . | TRBV6-6 | . | CASSSAGQGKSEQYF | TGTGCCAGCAGTAGCGCGGGACAAGGTAAATCCGAGCAGTACTTC
TRBJ2-3 | TRBD2 | TRBV5-1 | . | CASSWHQLAGGLGTQYF | TGCGCCAGCAGCTGGCACCAACTAGCGGGAGGGCTGGGTACGCAGTATTTT
TRBJ1-2 | TRBD1 | TRBV2 | . | CASSGRDSGYTF | TGTGCCAGCAGCGGTCGGGACAGCGGCTACACCTTC
TRBJ1-4 | . | TRBV9 | . | CASSSGVGGNEKLFF | TGTGCCAGCAGCTCAGGGGTCGGGGGTAATGAAAAACTGTTTTTT
TRBJ2-5 | . | TRBV27 | many | CASSPDGNQETQYF | TGTGCCAGCAGTCCGGACGGGAACCAAGAGACCCAGTACTTC
TRBJ1-3 | . | TRBV5-6 | . | CASRGGNTIYF | TGTGCCAGCAGGGGGGGAAACACCATATATTTT
TRBJ1-1 | . | TRBV19 | few | CASSLRTGTTEAFF | TGTGCCAGTAGTCTCCGGACGGGAACCACCGAAGCTTTCTTT
TRBJ1-6 | TRBD1 | TRBV30 | . | CAWKGQTNSPLHF | TGTGCCTGGAAGGGACAGACCAATTCACCCCTCCACTTT
TRBJ1-6 | . | TRBV28 | . | CASTLDSANFNSPLHF | TGTGCCAGCACTTTGGACAGCGCCAATTTTAATTCACCCCTCCACTTT